This T cell receptor beta chain originates from a study of PD-1 blockade in classical Hodgkin lymphoma. Study-level points and caveats: According to reports, newly diagnosed patients had lower baseline TCR diversity than healthy donors, and relapsed/refractory patients had lower baseline TCR diversity still. Researchers reported that CD4+ TCR diversity, though not CD8+, rose significantly by C4D1. For complete responders, baseline diversity was comparable to that of newly diagnosed patients.

Repertoires were generated with immunoSEQ multiplex PCR, while TCRdb's copy carries only in-frame clones and drops some. The profile shows roughly 25,000 clones, around 82% of them singletons. Following autologous stem cell transplantation, relapse occurred in every patient, and exposure to brentuximab vedotin varied. Under best response, outcomes were complete response, partial response or progressive disease. Details on this clone: The antigen remains undetermined.

The CDR3 has 14 residues. The germline CDR1 and CDR2 sequences are SQVTM and ANQGSEA. Deletions cut 1 base from V and 4 bases from J, with 13 bases between. The TCR sequence derives from a human donor with classical Hodgkin lymphoma. This specimen was peripheral blood mononuclear cells (PBMCs), taken before the second cycle of nivolumab. The chain employs TRBV29-1 and TRBJ1-2; D is unclear. The CDR3 loop is CSVEVRKGGYGYTF. For the CDR3, the DNA is TGCAGCGTTGAAGTGAGGAAGGGCGGCTATGGCTACACCTTC.